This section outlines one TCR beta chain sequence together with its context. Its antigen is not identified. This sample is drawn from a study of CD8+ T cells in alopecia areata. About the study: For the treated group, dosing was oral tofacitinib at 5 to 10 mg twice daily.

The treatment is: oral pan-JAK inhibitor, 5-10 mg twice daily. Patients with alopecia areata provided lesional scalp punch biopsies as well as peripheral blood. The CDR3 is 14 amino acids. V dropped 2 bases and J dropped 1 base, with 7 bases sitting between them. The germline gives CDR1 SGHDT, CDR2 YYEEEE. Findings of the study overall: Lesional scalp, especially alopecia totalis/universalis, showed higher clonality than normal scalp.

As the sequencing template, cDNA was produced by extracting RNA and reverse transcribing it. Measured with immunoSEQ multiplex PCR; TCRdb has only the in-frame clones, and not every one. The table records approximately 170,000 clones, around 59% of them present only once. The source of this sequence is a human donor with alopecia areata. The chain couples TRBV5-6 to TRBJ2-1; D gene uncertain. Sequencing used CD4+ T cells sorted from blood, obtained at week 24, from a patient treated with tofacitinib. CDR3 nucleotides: TGTGCCAGCAGCTTTTGGAGTTCCTACAATGAGCAGTTCTTC. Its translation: CASSFWSSYNEQFF.